This T cell receptor beta chain was captured by sequencing in a study of vaccination effects on CD4 cells after COVID-19. Comments on this clone: Antigen specificity is unknown.

The length of the CDR3 is 15 residues. Per germline, CDR1 MNHNY and CDR2 SVGAGI (reference sequence). V was clipped by 2 bases and J by 7 bases; unmatched bases: 8. This table comes from immunoSEQ multiplex PCR, and its TCRdb copy is limited to in-frame clones, with some not included. The table shows fewer than 40,000 clones, with 70% to 85% occurring only once. Antigen-specific CD4+ T cells were expanded with viral peptide pools in the ViraFEST assay before sequencing. Subsequent to a culture period of 10 to 11 days, CD4+ T cells were isolated. Participants completed two doses of the BNT162b2 or mRNA-1273 vaccine.

The clonotype comes from a human donor who received a COVID-19 vaccine. Some clones in this sample may be carry-over from other donors' samples. The chain is built from TRBV6-6 and TRBJ2-5; TRBD1 matches 9 bases. The sample here was CD4+ T cells from PBMCs cultured with HCoV-NL63 spike peptides, taken after COVID-19 vaccination. The CDR3 is CASSYGQGPAGTQYF. For the CDR3, the DNA is TGTGCCAGCAGTTACGGACAGGGGCCCGCCGGGACCCAGTACTTC.